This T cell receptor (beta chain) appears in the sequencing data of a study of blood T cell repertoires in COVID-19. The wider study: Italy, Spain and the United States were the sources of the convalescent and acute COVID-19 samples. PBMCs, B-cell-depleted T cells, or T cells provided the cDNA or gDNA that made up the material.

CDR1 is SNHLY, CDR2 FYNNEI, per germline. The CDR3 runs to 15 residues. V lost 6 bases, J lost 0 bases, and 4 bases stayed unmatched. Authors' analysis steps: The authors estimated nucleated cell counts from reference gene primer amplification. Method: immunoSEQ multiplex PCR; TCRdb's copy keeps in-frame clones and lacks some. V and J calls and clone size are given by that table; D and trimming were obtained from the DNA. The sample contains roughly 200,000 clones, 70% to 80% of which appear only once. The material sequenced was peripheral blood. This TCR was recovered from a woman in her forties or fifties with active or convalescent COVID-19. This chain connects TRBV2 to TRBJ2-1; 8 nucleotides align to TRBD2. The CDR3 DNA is TGTGCCAGCAGCACTAGCGGAAGCTCCTACAATGAGCAGTTCTTC. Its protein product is CASSTSGSSYNEQFF. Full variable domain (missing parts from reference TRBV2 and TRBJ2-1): EPEVTQTPSHQVTQMGQEVILRCVPISNHLYFYWYRQILGQKVEFLVSFYNNEISEKSEIFDDQFSVERPDGSNFTLKIRSTKLEDSAMYFCASSTSGSSYNEQFFGPGTRLTVL.